The entry below gives a single T cell receptor (beta chain) sequence along with its context. Its antigen is undetermined. The data stem from a study of cytomegalovirus exposure and HLA in healthy donors. General study findings and limits: At a 0.05 false discovery rate, a later analysis found over 15,000 TCR beta sequences to be associated with HLA alleles.

The primer mix had 60 Vbeta and 13 Jbeta primers. Repertoires were generated with immunoSEQ multiplex PCR, while TCRdb's copy carries only in-frame clones and drops some. Found here are about 62,000 clones, over 75% of them singletons; the top ten hold approximately 1.5%. V was pared by 7 bases and J by 1 base, with 13 bases between. The CDR3 loop spans 14 amino acids. The germline V gene encodes CDR1 MRHNA and CDR2 SNTAGT. The clonotype originates from a man aged 18 to 35 in good health and CMV-seronegative. J is TRBJ1-1 and V is TRBV6-4; a possible D gene is TRBD1 (6 bases). The specimen sequenced was PBMCs. The chain's CDR3 is CASKPQTGNTEAFF. CDR3 nucleotide sequence: TGTGCCAGCAAACCCCAGACAGGGAACACTGAAGCTTTCTTT.